These 9 T cell receptor beta chains were all obtained from the same sample, sequenced in a study of blood T cells in healthy people across ages. Together with a sample-barcoded 5' primer, a J-beta primer mix was included in a second PCR lasting about 6 to 11 cycles. TCRdb reprocessed the 5' RACE reads via MiXCR and lists one record per CDR3 protein. The sample holds about 570,000 distinct CDR3 sequences; about 25% are singletons and the top ten take roughly 20%. The sample taken for sequencing was blood. Source of these receptors: a woman in her sixties or seventies in good health.

CDR3 sequence: CSGGDSNSGNTIYF. The DNA of the CDR3 is TGCAGCGGGGGGGACAGCAACTCTGGAAACACCATATATTTT. The chain recombines TRBV29-1 with TRBJ1-3; 7 nucleotides line up with TRBD1. V dropped 7 bases and J dropped 0; count of bases not matched to a gene: 6. Germline V gives CDR1 SQVTM, CDR2 ANQGSEA. The CDR3 loop spans 14 amino acids.

The chain uses TRBV20-1 and TRBJ2-5; 7 bases map to TRBD2. The CDR3 runs 14 residues. Trimming at V came to 6 bases and at J to 2 bases, leaving 9 bases not matched to a gene. Germline V gene lookup returns CDR1 DFQATT and CDR2 SNEGSKA (reference sequence). CDR3 coding DNA: TGCAGTGCCTCGACTCTAGCGGTTCAAGAGACCCAGTACTTC. Its protein is CSASTLAVQETQYF.

The V call is TRBV18, the J call TRBJ2-1; 7 nucleotides line up with TRBD1. Matching the DNA end better, TRBJ2-7 makes the J call doubtful. Per germline, CDR1 KGHSH and CDR2 LQKENI. This CDR3 region has 13 residues. The CDR3 spells CASSTMTGFEQYF. CDR3 sequence (DNA): TGTGCCAGCTCCACAATGACAGGGTTCGAGCAGTACTTC.

The rearrangement uses TRBV20-1 and TRBJ2-6, with D hard to call. V lost 6 bases and J lost 0, with 6 bases in between. The CDR3 sequence is 13 residues long. Germline values: CDR1 DFQATT, CDR2 SNEGSKA (reference sequence). The CDR3 bases are TGCAGTGCCATTATCTCTGGGGCCAACGTCCTGACTTTC. As protein: CSAIISGANVLTF.

This sequence joins TRBV12-5 and TRBJ1-1, with D perhaps matching TRBD1 (5 bases). V dropped 11 bases and J dropped 6 bases, with 13 bases sitting between them. The germline V gene encodes CDR1 LGHNT and CDR2 FRNRAP. The CDR3 is 11 amino acids. This CDR3 is CAGQPGPEAFF. CDR3 in DNA: TGTGCTGGACAACCGGGGCCTGAAGCTTTCTTT.

The chain is built from TRBV18 and TRBJ2-5; D unresolved. Germline CDR1 KGHSH, CDR2 LQKENI. This CDR3 region has 15 residues. V gave up 6 bases and J gave up 4 bases, with 18 bases separating them. As DNA, the CDR3 is TGTGCCAGCTCCCCTGCGTCCGCGACAAGAGAGACCCAGTACTTC. Translation gives CASSPASATRETQYF.

This clonotype was counted only a few times. The conserved phenylalanine or tryptophan is not found at the CDR3 terminus, so this likely reflects a read error. No DNA is shown, since the ends of the CDR3 on it are uncertain; the CDR3 is the one TCRdb lists. The CDR3 protein is CASSQEPSRGRPETQYFGP. The V call is TRBV4-3, the J call TRBJ2-5; the D call TRBD1 from the table was never checked on the DNA. Germline loops: CDR1 LGHNA, CDR2 YSLEER. The CDR3 sequence runs 19 residues, both termini included.

V usage is TRBV4-2 and J usage is TRBJ2-6; the D gene could be TRBD1 or TRBD2 (6 bases each). Germline CDR1 LGHNA, CDR2 YNFKEQ. This CDR3 contains 18 residues. Trimming pared 0 bases from V and 0 bases from J, leaving 12 bases between. CDR3 loop: CASSQDLGGPSGANVLTF. In DNA form, the CDR3 reads TGTGCCAGCAGCCAAGATCTAGGGGGGCCCTCTGGGGCCAACGTCCTGACTTTC.

The chain couples TRBV7-8 to TRBJ2-5; 9 bases fit TRBD1. Per germline, CDR1 SGHVS and CDR2 FQNEAQ. With 5 bases clipped from V and 5 bases from J, the junction kept 9 bases outside the gene matches. This CDR3 is built from 15 residues. The CDR3: CASSEDTGQGETQYF. The CDR3 region has the DNA TGTGCCAGCAGCGAAGACACGGGACAGGGCGAGACCCAGTACTTC. Combining the CDR3 with reference TRBV7-8 and TRBJ2-5 gives the whole variable domain GAGVSQSPRYKVAKRGQDVALRCDPISGHVSLFWYQQALGQGPEFLTYFQNEAQLDKSGLPSDRFFAERPEGSVSTLKIQRTQQEDSAVYLCASSEDTGQGETQYFGPGTRLLVL.